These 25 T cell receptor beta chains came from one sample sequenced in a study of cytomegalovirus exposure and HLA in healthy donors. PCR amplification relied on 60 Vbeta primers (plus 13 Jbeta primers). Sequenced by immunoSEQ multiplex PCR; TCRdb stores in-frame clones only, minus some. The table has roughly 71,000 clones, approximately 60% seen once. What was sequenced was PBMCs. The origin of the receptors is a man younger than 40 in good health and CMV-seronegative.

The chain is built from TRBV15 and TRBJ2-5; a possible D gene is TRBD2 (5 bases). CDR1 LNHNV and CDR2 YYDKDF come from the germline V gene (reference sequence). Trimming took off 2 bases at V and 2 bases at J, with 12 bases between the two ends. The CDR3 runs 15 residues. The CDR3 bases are TGTGCCACCAGCAGATCCGCCGGGGAGCAAGAGACCCAGTACTTC. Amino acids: CATSRSAGEQETQYF.

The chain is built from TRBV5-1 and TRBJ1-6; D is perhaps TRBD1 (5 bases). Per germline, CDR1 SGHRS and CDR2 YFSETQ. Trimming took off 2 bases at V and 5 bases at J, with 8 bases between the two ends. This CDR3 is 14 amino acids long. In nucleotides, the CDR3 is TGCGCCAGCAGCTTAATCAGGGATAATTCACCCCTCCACTTT. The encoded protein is CASSLIRDNSPLHF.

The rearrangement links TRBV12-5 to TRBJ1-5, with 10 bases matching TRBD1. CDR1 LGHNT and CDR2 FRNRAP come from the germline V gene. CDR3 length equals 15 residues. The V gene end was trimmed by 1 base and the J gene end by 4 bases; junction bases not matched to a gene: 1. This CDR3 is CASGLGTGGNQPQHF. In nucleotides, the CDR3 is TGTGCTAGTGGTTTGGGGACAGGGGGGAATCAGCCCCAGCATTTT.

The CDR3 nucleotides read TGTGCCAGCAGCGCCGAGGGGCGGGGGGGCCTCGATACGCAGTATTTT. This translates into CASSAEGRGGLDTQYF. This chain connects TRBV6-4 to TRBJ2-3; 9 bases fit TRBD2. This CDR3 comprises 16 residues. The V segment lost 6 bases and the J segment 6 bases; nucleotides outside the gene matches: 13. Germline CDR1 MRHNA, CDR2 SNTAGT.

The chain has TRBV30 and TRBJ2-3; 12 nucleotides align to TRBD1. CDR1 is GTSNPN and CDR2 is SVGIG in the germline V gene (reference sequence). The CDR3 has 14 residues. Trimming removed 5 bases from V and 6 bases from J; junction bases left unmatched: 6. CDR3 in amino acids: CAWAPGQGADTQYF. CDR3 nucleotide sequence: TGTGCCTGGGCTCCGGGACAGGGGGCGGATACGCAGTATTTT.

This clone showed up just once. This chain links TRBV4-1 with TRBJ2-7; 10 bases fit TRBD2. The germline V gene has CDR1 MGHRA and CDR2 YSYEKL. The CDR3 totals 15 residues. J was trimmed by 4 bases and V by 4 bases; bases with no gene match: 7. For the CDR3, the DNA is TGCGCCAGCAGCCGAGGACTAGCGGAAGTTTACGAGCAGTACTTC. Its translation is CASSRGLAEVYEQYF.

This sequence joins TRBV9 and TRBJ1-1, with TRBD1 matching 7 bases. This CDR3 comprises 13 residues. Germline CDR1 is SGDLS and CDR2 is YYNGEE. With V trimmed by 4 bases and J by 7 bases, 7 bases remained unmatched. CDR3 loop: CASSQAGGGEAFF. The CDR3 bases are TGTGCCAGCAGCCAAGCAGGGGGTGGTGAAGCTTTCTTT. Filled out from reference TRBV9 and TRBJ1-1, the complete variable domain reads DSGVTQTPKHLITATGQRVTLRCSPRSGDLSVYWYQQSLDQGLQFLIQYYNGEERAKGNILERFSAQQFPDLHSELNLSSLELGDSALYFCASSQAGGGEAFFGQGTRLTVV.

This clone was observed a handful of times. CDR3 nucleotide sequence: TGTGCCAGCACCCAAATGGGGAGTCAGCCCCAGCATTTT. Translating it yields CASTQMGSQPQHF. This sequence joins TRBV2 and TRBJ1-5; no firm D call. CDR3 length: 13 residues. The V and J ends lost 7 bases and 6 bases respectively, with 13 bases between them. Germline lookup yields CDR1 SNHLY and CDR2 FYNNEI.

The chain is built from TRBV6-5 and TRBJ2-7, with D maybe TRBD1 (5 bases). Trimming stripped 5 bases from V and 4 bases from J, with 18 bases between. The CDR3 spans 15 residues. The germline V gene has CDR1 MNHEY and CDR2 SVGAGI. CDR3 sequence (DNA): TGTGCCAGCAGTCAGGGTGCGGAGAGAACATACGAGCAGTACTTC. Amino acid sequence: CASSQGAERTYEQYF.

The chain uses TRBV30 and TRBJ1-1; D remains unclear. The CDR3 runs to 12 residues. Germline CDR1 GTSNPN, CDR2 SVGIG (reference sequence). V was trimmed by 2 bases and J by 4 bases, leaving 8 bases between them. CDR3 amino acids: CAWSSRITEAFF. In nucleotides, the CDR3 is TGTGCCTGGAGTTCGAGGATCACTGAAGCTTTCTTT.

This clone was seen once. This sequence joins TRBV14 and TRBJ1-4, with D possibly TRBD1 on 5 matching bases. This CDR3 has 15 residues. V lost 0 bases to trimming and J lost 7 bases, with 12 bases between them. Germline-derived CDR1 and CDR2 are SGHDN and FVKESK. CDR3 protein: CASSQDNGRGEKLFF. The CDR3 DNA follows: TGTGCCAGCAGCCAAGATAATGGGAGGGGTGAAAAACTGTTTTTT.

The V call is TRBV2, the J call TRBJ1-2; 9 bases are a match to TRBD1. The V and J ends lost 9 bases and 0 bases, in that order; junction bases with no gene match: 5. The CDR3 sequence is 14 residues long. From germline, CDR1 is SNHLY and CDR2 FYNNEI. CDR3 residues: CASPRDRANYGYTF. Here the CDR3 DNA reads TGTGCCAGTCCTAGGGACAGGGCTAACTATGGCTACACCTTC. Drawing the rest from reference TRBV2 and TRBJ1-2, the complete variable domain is EPEVTQTPSHQVTQMGQEVILRCVPISNHLYFYWYRQILGQKVEFLVSFYNNEISEKSEIFDDQFSVERPDGSNFTLKIRSTKLEDSAMYFCASPRDRANYGYTFGSGTRLTVV.

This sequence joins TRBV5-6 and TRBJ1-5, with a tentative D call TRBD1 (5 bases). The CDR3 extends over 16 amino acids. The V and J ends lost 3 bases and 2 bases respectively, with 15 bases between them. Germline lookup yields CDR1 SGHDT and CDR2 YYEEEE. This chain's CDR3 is CASSWGGDSRNQPQHF. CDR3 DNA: TGTGCCAGCAGCTGGGGGGGGGACTCGCGCAATCAGCCCCAGCATTTT.

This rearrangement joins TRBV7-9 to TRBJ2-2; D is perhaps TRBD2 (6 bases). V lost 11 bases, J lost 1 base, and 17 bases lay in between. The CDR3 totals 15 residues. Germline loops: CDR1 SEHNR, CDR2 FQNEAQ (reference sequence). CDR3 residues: CALGSGLQNTGELFF. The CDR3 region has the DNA TGTGCCCTCGGGAGCGGACTTCAGAACACCGGGGAGCTGTTTTTT. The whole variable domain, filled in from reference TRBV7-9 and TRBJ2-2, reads DTGVSQNPRHKITKRGQNVTFRCDPISEHNRLYWYRQTLGQGPEFLTYFQNEAQLEKSRLLSDRFSAERPKGSFSTLEIQRTEQGDSAMYLCALGSGLQNTGELFFGEGSRLTVL.

CDR3 loop: CASSPEARGYEQYF. The CDR3 bases are TGTGCCAGCAGCCCTGAGGCCCGGGGGTACGAGCAGTACTTC. The rearrangement links TRBV4-2 to TRBJ2-7, with a weak D call TRBD2 (6 bases). The V gene's germline CDR1 is LGHNA and CDR2 YNFKEQ. V lost 4 bases and J lost 4, with 14 bases in between. This CDR3 has 14 residues.

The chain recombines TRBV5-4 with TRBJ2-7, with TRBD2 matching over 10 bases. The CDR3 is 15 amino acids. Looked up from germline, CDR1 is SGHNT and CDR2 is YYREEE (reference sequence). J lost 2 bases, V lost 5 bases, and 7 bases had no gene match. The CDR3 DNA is TGTGCCAGCAGTTTCCGGACTAGCGGCACCTACGAGCAGTACTTC. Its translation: CASSFRTSGTYEQYF.

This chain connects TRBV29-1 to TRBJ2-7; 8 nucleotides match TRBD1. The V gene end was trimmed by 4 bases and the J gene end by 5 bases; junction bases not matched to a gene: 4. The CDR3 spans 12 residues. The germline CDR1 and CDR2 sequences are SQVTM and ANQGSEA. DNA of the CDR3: TGCAGCGTTGGGACAGGGATGCACGAGCAGTACTTC. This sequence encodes CSVGTGMHEQYF.

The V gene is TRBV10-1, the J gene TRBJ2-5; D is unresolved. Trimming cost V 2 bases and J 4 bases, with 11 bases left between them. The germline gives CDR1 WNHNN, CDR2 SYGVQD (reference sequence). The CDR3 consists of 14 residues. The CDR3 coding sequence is TGCGCCAGCAGTGAGAGACATCGTATAGAGACCCAGTACTTC. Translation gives CASSERHRIETQYF.

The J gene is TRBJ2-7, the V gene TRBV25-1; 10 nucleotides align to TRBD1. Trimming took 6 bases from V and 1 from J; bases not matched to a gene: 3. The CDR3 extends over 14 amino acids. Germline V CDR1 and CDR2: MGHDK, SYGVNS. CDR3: CASRGTGVSYEQYF. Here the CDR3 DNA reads TGTGCCAGCAGGGGGACAGGGGTGTCCTACGAGCAGTACTTC.

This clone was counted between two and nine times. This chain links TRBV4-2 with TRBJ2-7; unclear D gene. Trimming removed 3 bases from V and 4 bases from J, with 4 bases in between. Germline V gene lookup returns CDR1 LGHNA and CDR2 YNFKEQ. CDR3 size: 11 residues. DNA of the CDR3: TGTGCCAGCAGCCAGAGTTACGAGCAGTACTTC. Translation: CASSQSYEQYF.

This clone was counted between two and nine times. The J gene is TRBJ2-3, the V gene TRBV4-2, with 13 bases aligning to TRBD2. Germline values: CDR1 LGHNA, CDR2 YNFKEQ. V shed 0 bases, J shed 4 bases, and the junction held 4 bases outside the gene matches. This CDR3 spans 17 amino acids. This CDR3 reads CASSQDPTSGGADTQYF. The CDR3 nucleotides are TGTGCCAGCAGCCAAGATCCTACTAGCGGGGGGGCAGATACGCAGTATTTT.

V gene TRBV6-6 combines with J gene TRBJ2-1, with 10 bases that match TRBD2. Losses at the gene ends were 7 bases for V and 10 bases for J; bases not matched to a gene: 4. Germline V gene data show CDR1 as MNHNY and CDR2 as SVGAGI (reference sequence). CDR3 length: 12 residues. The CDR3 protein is CASNQRGGEQFF. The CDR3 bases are TGTGCCAGCAATCAGCGGGGGGGCGAGCAGTTCTTC.

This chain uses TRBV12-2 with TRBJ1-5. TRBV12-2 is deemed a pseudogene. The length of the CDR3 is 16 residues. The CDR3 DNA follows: TGTGCAAGTCGCCCCCGACAAGGAGGCGAATATCAGCCCCAGCATTTT. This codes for CASRPRQGGEYQPQHF.

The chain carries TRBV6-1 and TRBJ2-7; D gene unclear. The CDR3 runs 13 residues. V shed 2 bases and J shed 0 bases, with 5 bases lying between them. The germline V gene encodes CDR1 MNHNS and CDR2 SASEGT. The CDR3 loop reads CASSELASYEQYF. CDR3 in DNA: TGTGCCAGCAGTGAATTGGCCTCCTACGAGCAGTACTTC.

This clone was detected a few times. DNA of the CDR3: TGCGCCAGCAGGCCTACAGGGTTGGGAGGAAACACCATATATTTT. Residues: CASRPTGLGGNTIYF. The V call is TRBV5-1, the J call TRBJ1-3; possible D gene TRBD1, 6 bases. With 5 bases removed from V and 4 bases from J, the gap between germline ends came to 16 bases. CDR1 SGHRS and CDR2 YFSETQ come from the germline V gene. The CDR3 is made up of 15 amino acids.